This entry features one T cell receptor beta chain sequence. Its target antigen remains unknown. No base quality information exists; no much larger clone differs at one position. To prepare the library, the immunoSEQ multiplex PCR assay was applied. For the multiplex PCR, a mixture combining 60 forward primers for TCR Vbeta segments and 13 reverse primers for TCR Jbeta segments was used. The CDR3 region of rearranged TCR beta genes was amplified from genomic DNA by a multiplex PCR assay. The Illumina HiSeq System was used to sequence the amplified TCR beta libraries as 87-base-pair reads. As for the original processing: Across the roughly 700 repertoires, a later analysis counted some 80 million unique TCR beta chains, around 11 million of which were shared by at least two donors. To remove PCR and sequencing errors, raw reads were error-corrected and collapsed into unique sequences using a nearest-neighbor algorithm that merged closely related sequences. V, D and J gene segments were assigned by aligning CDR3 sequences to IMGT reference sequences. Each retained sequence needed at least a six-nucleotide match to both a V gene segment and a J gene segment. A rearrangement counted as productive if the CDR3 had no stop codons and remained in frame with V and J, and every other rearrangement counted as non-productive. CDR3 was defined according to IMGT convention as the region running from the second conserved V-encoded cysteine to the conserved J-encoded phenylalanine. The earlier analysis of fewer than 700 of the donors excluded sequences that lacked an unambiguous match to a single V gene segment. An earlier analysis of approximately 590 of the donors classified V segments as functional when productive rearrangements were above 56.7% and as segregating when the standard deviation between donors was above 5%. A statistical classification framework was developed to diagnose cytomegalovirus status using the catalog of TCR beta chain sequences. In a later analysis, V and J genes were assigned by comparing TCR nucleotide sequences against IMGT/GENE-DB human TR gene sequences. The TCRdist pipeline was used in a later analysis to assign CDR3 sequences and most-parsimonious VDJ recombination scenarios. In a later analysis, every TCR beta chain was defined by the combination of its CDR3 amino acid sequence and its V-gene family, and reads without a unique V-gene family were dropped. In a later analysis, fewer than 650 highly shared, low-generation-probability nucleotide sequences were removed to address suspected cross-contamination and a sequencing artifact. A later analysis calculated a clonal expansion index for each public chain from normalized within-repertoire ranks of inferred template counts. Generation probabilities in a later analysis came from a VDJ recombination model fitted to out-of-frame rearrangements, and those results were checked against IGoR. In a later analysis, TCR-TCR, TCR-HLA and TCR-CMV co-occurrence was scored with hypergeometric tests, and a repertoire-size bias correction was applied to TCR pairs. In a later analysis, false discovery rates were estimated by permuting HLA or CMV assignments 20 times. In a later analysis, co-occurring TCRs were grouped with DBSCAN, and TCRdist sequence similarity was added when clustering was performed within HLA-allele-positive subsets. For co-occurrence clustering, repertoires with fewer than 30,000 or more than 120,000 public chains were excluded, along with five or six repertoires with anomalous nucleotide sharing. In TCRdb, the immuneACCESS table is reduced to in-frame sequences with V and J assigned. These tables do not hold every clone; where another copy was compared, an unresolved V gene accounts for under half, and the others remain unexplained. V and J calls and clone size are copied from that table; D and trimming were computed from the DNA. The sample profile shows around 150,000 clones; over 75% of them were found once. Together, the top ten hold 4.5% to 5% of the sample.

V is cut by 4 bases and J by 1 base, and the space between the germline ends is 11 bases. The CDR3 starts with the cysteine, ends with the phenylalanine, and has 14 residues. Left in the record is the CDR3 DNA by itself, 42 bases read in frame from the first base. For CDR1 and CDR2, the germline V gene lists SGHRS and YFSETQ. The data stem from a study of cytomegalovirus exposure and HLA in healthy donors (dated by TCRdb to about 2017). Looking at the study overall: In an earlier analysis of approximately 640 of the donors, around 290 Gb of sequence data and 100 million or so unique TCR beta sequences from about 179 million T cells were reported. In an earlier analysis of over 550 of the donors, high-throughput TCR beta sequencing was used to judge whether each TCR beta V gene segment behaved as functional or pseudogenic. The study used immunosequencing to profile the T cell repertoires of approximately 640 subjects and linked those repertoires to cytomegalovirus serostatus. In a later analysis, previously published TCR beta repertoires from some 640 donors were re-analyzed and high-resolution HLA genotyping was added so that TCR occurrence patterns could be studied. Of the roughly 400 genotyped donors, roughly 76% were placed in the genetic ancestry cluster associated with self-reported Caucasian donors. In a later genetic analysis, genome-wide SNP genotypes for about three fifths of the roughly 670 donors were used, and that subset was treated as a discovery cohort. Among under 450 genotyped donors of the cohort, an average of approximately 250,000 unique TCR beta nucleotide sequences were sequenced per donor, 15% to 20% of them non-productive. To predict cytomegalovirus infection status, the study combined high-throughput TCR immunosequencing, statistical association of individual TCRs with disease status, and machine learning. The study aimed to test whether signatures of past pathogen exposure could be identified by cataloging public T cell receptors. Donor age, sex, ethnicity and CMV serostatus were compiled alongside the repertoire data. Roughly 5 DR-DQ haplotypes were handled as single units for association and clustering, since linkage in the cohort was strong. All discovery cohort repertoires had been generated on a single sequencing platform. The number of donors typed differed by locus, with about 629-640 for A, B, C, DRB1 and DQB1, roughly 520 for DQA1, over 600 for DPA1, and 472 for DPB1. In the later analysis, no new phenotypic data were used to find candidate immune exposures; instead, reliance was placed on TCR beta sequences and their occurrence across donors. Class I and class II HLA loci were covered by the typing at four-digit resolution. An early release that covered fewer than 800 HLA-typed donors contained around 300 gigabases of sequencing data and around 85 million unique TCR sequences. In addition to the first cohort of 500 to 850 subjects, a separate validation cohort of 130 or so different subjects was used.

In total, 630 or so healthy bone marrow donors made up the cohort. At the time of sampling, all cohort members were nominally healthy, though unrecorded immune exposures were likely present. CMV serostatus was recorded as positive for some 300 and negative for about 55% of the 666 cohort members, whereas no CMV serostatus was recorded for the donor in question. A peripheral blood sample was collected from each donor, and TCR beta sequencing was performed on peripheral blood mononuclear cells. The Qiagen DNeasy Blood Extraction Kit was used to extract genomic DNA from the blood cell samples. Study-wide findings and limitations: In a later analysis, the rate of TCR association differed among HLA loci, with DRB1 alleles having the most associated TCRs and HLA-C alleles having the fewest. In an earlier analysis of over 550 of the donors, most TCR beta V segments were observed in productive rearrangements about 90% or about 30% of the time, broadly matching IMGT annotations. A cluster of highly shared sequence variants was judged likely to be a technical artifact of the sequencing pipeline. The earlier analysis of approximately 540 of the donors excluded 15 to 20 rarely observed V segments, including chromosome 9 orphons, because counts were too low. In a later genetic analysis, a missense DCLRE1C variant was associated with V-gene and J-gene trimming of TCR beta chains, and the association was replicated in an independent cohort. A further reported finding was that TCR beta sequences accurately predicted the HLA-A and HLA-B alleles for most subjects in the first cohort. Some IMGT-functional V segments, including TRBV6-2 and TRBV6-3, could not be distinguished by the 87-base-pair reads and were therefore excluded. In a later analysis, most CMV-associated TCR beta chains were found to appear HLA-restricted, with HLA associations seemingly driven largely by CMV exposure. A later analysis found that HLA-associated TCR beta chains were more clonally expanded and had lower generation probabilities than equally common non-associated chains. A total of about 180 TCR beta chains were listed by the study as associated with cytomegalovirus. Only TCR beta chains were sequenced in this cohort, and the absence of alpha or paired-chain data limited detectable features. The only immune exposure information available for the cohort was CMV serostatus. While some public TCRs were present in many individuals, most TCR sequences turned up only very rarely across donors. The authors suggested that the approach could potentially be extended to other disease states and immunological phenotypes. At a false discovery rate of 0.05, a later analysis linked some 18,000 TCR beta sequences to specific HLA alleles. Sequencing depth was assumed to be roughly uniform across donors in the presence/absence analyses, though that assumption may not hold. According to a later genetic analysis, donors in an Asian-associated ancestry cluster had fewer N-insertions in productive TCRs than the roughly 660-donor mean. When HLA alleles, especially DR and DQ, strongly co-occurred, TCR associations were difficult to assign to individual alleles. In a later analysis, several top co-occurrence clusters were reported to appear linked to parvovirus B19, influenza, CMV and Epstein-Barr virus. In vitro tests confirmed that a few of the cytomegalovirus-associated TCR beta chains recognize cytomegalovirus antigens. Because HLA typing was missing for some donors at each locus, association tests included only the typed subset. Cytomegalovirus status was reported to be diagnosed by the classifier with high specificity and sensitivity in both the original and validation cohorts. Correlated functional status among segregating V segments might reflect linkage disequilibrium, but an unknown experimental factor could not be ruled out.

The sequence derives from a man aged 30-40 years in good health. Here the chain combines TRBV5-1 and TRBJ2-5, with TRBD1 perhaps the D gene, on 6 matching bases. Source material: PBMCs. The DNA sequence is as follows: TGCGCCAGCAGCGTCGGGACACCCCAAGAGACCCAGTACTTC. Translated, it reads CASSVGTPQETQYF.